The entry below gives a single T cell receptor (beta chain) sequence along with its context. Its antigen is not identified. 13 Jbeta primers and 60 Vbeta primers were used for the PCR. Assay: immunoSEQ multiplex PCR; the TCRdb copy retains only in-frame clones and omits some. In the table there are about 250,000 clones, 80% of which are singletons. V lost 6 bases to trimming and J lost 6 bases; unmatched junction nucleotides: 4. The CDR3 loop spans 12 amino acids. Germline CDR1 and CDR2: SNHLY and FYNNEI. This record belongs to a study of cytomegalovirus exposure and HLA in healthy donors. Study conclusions and caveats: An analysis done earlier found most TCR beta V segments productive about 90% or about 30% of the time. Most observed TCR sequences were rare, whereas some public TCRs were detected in many donors. Common viral pathogens were later found to be apparently linked to several of the most significant clusters. Association of around 17,000 TCR beta sequences with HLA alleles was found at 0.05 false discovery rate in a later analysis.

The rearrangement joins TRBV2 to TRBJ1-2; 7 nucleotides agree with TRBD1. Sequencing input: PBMCs. This clonotype originated in a girl between 2 and 10 years old in good health and CMV-seronegative. The CDR3 reads CASSFTGDGYTF. CDR3 DNA sequence: TGTGCCAGCAGCTTTACAGGGGATGGCTACACCTTC.